Listed here are 7 T cell receptor beta chains from one sample, sequenced in a study of T cell responses to AZD1222 COVID-19 vaccine. TCRdb's copy holds only in-frame clones and misses some; the assay was immunoSEQ multiplex PCR. The sample holds roughly 150,000 clones; just under 95% are singletons and the top ten take 1.3% to 1.5%. Sequencing used peripheral blood, obtained on day 0 of AZD1222 vaccination. The receptors stem from an adult in good health.

The V call is TRBV7-6, the J call TRBJ2-3; 8 nucleotides line up with TRBD2. Germline lookup yields CDR1 SGHVS and CDR2 FNYEAQ. V dropped 3 bases and J dropped 5; count of bases not matched to a gene: 1. The CDR3 loop spans 13 amino acids. The CDR3 nucleotides are TGTGCCAGCAGCTTCCTAGCGGGAGATACGCAGTATTTT. This codes for CASSFLAGDTQYF.

The chain uses TRBV18 and TRBJ1-5, with TRBD1 identical over 8 bases. V dropped 2 bases and J dropped 6; count of bases not matched to a gene: 12. The CDR3 is 17 amino acids. Per germline, CDR1 KGHSH and CDR2 LQKENI. CDR3 residues: CASSPDPADRVGQPQHF. CDR3 coding DNA: TGTGCCAGCTCACCAGACCCCGCGGACAGGGTAGGTCAGCCCCAGCATTTT.

The V and J genes are TRBV7-9 and TRBJ2-5, with unresolved D. The V gene's germline CDR1 is SEHNR and CDR2 FQNEAQ (reference sequence). The CDR3 totals 13 residues. The V and J ends lost 2 bases and 6 bases respectively, with 10 bases between them. Here the CDR3 DNA reads TGTGCCAGCAGCTTATTACAGAAGAAGACCCAGTACTTC. It translates to CASSLLQKKTQYF.

This chain joins TRBV19 and TRBJ2-1, with D perhaps TRBD2 (5 bases). Per germline, CDR1 LNHDA and CDR2 SQIVND (reference sequence). The CDR3 loop spans 12 amino acids. V was shortened by 1 base and J by 11 bases, with 9 bases between the two germline ends. CDR3 nucleotides: TGTGCCAGTAGTATAGGAGGGCCAAAGCAGTTCTTC. This codes for CASSIGGPKQFF.

This CDR3 reads CASSPPEGTGELFF. The DNA for the CDR3 is TGTGCCAGCAGTCCCCCTGAGGGCACCGGGGAGCTGTTTTTT. The chain couples TRBV28 to TRBJ2-2, with D possibly being TRBD2 (5 bases). This CDR3 is 14 amino acids long. The germline gives CDR1 MDHEN, CDR2 SYDVKM. V lost 5 bases, J lost 4 bases, and 11 bases lay in between.

This clone was picked up one time. This chain uses TRBV14 with TRBJ1-4; D unresolved. With 2 bases removed from V and 7 bases from J, the gap between germline ends came to 8 bases. From germline, CDR1 is SGHDN and CDR2 FVKESK. CDR3 length equals 13 residues. The CDR3 sequence is CASSQNPSEKLFF. As DNA, the CDR3 is TGTGCCAGCAGCCAAAACCCCTCTGAAAAACTGTTTTTT. Full variable domain (outside the CDR3, taken from reference TRBV14 and TRBJ1-4): EAGVTQFPSHSVIEKGQTVTLRCDPISGHDNLYWYRRVMGKEIKFLLHFVKESKQDESGMPNNRFLAERTGGTYSTLKVQPAELEDSGVYFCASSQNPSEKLFFGSGTQLSVL.

V is TRBV25-1 and J is TRBJ2-1, with TRBD2 matching over 11 bases. Germline assignment: CDR1 MGHDK and CDR2 SYGVNS. V shed 3 bases, J shed 5 bases, and the junction held 6 bases outside the gene matches. This CDR3 spans 16 amino acids. CDR3 residues: CASSDPTSGGHNEQFF. The CDR3 DNA sequence: TGTGCCAGCAGTGACCCTACTAGCGGGGGACACAATGAGCAGTTCTTC.